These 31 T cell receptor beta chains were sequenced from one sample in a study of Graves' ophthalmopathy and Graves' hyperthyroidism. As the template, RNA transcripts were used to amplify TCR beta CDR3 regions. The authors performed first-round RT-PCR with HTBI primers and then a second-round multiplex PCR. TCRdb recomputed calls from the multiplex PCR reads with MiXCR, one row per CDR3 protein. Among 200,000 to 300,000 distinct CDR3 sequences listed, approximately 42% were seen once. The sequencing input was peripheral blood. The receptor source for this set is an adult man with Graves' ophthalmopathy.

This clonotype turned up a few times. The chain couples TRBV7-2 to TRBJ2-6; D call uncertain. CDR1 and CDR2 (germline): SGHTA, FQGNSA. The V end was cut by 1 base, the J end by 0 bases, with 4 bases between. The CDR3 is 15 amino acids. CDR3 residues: CASSLGASGANVLTF. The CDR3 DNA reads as TGTGCCAGCAGCTTAGGGGCCTCTGGGGCCAACGTCCTGACTTTC.

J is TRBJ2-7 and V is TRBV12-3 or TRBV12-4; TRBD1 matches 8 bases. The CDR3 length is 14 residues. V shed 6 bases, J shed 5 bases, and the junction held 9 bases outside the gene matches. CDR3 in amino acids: CASRNTGGDNEQYF. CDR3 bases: TGTGCCAGCAGAAACACAGGGGGTGACAACGAGCAGTACTTC.

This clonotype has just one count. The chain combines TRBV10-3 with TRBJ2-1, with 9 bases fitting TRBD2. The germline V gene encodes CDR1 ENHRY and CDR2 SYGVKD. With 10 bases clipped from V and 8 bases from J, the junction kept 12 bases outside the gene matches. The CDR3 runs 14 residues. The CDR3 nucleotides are TGTGCCAGCAGCCCCCGTAGCGGGAGCTATGAGCAGTTCTTC. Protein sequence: CASSPRSGSYEQFF.

The chain's CDR3 is CASSPGGAGTEAFF. The CDR3 DNA follows: TGTGCCAGCAGCCCAGGGGGGGCGGGAACTGAAGCTTTCTTT. The rearrangement links TRBV7-2 to TRBJ1-1; TRBD1 matches 7 bases. The CDR3 extends over 14 amino acids. J lost 5 bases, V lost 5 bases, and 8 bases had no gene match. Germline lookup yields CDR1 SGHTA and CDR2 FQGNSA.

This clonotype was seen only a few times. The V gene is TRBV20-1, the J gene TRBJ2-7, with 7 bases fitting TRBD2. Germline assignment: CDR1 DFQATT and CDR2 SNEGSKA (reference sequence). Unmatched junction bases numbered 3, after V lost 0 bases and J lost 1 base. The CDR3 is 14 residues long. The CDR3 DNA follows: TGCAGTGCTAGAGAACTAGCGACATCCTACGAGCAGTACTTC. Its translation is CSARELATSYEQYF.

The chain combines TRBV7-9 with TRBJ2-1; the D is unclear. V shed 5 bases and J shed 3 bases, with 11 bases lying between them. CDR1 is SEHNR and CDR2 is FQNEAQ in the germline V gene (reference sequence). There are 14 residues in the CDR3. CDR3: CASSTPKGYNEQFF. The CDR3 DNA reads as TGTGCCAGCAGCACCCCTAAGGGCTACAATGAGCAGTTCTTC.

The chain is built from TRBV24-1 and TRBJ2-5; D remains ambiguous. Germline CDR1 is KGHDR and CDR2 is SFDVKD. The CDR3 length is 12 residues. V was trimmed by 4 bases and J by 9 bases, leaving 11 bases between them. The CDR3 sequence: CATSDGRTAQYF. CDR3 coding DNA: TGTGCCACCAGTGACGGACGGACGGCCCAGTACTTC.

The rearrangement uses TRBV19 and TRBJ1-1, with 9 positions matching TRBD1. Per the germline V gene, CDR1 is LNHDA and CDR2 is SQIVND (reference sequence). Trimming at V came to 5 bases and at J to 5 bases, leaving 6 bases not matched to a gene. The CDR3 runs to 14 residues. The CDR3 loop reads CASSPRDRETEAFF. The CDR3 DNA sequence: TGTGCCAGTAGTCCCCGGGACAGGGAAACTGAAGCTTTCTTT.

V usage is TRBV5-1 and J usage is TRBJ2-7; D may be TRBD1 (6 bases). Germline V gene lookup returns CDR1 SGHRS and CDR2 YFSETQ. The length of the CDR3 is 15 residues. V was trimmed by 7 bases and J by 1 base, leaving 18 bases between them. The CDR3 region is CASFPGAGASYEQYF. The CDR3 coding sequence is TGCGCCAGCTTCCCAGGGGCAGGGGCTTCCTACGAGCAGTACTTC.

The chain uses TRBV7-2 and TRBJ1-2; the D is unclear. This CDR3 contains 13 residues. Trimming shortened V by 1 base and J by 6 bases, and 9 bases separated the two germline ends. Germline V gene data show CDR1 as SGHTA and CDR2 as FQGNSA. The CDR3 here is CASSLGLLDGYTF. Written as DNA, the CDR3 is TGTGCCAGCAGCTTAGGACTTTTGGATGGCTACACCTTC. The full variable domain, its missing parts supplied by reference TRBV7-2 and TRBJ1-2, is GAGVSQSPSNKVTEKGKDVELRCDPISGHTALYWYRQSLGQGLEFLIYFQGNSAPDKSGLPSDRFSAERTGGSVSTLTIQRTQQEDSAVYLCASSLGLLDGYTFGSGTRLTVV.

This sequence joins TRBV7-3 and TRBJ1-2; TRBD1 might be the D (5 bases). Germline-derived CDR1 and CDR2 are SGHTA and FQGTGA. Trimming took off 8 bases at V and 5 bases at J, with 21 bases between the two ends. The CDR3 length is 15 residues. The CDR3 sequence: CASSPGPGTPYGYTF. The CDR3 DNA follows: TGTGCCAGCTCACCGGGTCCAGGGACGCCATATGGCTACACCTTC.

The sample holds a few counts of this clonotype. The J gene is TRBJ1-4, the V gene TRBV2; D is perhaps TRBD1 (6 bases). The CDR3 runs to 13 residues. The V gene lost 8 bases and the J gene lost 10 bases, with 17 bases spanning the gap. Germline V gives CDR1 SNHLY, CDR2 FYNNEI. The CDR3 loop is CASAAGAVPKLFF. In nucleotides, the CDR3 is TGTGCCAGCGCAGCAGGGGCAGTCCCAAAACTGTTTTTT.

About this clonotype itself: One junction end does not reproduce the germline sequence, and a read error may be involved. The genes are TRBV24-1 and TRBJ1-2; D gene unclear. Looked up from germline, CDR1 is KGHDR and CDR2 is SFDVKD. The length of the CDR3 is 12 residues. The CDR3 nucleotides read TGTGCCAGCAGACTGGGAAGGGATGGCTGCACCTTC. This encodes CASRLGRDGCTF.

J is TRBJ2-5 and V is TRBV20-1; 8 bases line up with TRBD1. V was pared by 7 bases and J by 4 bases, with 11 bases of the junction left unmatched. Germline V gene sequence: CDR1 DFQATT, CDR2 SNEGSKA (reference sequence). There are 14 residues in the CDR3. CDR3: CSGATGVEIETQYF. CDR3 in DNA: TGCAGTGGGGCGACAGGGGTGGAGATAGAGACCCAGTACTTC.

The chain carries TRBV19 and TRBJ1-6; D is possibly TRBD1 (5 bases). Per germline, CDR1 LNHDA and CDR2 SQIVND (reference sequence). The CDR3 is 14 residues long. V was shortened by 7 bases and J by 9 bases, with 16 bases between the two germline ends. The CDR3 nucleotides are TGTGCCAGTACCTCGTCGGGGGTCGGTTCACCCCTCCACTTT. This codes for CASTSSGVGSPLHF.

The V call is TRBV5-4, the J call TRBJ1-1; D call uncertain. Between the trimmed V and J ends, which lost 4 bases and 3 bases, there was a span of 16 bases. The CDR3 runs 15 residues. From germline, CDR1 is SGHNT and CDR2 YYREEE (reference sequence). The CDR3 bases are TGTGCCAGCAGCCACCGGGGTAAGACGTACACTGAAGCTTTCTTT. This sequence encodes CASSHRGKTYTEAFF.

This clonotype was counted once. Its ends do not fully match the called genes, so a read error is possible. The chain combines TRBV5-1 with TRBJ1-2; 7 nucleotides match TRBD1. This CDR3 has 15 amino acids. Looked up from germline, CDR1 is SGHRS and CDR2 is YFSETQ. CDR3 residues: CASSQGPGGNYGYTF. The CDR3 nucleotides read TGTGCCAGCAGCCAAGGGCCAGGGGGGAACTATGGCTACACCTTC.

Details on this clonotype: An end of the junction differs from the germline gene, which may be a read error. CDR3: CASSLRDTAYEQCF. DNA for the CDR3: TGCGCCAGCAGCCTACGGGACACCGCCTACGAGCAGTGCTTC. V gene TRBV7-8 combines with J gene TRBJ2-7; D possibly corresponds to TRBD1 (6 bases). This CDR3 has 14 residues. CDR1 is SGHVS, CDR2 FQNEAQ, per germline.

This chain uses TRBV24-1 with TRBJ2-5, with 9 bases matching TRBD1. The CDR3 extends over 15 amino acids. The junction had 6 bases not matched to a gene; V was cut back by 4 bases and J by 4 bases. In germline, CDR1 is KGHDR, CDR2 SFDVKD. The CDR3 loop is CATSDTGQGRETQYF. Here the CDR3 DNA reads TGTGCCACCAGTGACACCGGACAGGGGAGAGAGACCCAGTACTTC.

Here the CDR3 DNA reads TGTGCCAGCAGCTTAGTACGGGAGTTACAAGAGACCCAGTACTTC. The encoded protein is CASSLVRELQETQYF. The chain has TRBV7-2 and TRBJ2-5; maybe TRBD2 (6 bases). The CDR3 is made up of 15 amino acids. V lost 1 base and J lost 2, with 11 bases in between. Germline V gives CDR1 SGHTA, CDR2 FQGNSA.

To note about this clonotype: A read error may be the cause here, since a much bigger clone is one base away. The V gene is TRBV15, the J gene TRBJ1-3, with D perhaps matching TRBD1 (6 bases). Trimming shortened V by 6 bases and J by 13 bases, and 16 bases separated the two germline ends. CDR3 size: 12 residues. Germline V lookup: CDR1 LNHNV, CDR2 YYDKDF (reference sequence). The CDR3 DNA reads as TGTGCCACCAGTCCGGCGGGGGCAGAGATATATTTT. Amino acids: CATSPAGAEIYF.

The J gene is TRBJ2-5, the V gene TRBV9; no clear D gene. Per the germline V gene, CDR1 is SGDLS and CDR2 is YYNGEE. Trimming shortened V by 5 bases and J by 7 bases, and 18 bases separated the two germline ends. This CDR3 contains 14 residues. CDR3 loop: CASSSAYLRGTQYF. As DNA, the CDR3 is TGTGCCAGCAGTTCGGCGTACCTCCGAGGGACCCAGTACTTC.

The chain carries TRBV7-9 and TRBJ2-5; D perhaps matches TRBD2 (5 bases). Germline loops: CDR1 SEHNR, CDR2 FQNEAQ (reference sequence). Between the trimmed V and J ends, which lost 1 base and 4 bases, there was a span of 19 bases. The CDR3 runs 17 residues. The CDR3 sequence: CASSLVGWSARGETQYF. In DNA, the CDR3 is TGTGCCAGCAGCTTAGTAGGCTGGTCTGCTCGGGGAGAGACCCAGTACTTC.

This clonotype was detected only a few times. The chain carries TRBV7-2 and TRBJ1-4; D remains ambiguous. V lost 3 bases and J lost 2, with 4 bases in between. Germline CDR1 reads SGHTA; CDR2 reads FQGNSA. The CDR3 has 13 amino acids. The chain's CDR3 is CASSLDTNEKLFF. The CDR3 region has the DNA TGTGCCAGCAGCTTGGATACTAATGAAAAACTGTTTTTT.

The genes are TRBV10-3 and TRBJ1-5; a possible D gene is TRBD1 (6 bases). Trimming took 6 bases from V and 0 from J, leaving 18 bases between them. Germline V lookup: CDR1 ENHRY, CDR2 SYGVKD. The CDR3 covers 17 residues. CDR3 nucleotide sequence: TGTGCCATCAGGGGGGCGCAGGAAACCTATAGCAATCAGCCCCAGCATTTT. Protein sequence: CAIRGAQETYSNQPQHF.

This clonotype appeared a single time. CDR3 in amino acids: CASSPSEAYEQYF. In nucleotides, the CDR3 is TGTGCCAGCAGCCCCTCAGAAGCCTACGAGCAGTACTTC. The chain employs TRBV2 and TRBJ2-7; no reliable D call. Trimming took off 6 bases at V and 2 bases at J, with 11 bases between the two ends. In germline, CDR1 is SNHLY, CDR2 FYNNEI. This CDR3 has 13 residues.

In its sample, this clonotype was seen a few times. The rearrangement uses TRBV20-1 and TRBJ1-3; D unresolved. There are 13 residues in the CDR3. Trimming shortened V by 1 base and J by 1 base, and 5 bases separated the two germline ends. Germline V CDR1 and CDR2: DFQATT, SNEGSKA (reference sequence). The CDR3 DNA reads TGCAGTGCTAGAGTGACATCTGGAAACACCATATATTTT. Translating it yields CSARVTSGNTIYF.

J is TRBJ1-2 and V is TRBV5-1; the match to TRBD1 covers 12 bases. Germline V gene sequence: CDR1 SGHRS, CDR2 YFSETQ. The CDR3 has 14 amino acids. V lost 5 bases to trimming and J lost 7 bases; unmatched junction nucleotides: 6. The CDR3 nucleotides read TGCGCCAGCAGAGGGGGACAGGGGGCATTTGGCTACACCTTC. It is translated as CASRGGQGAFGYTF.

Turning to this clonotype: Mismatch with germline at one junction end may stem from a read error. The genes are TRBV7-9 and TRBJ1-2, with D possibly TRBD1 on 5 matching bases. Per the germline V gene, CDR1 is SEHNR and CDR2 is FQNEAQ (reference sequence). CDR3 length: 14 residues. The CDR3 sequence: CASREGPSNYGYTF. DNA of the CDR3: TGCGCCAGCAGGGAGGGACCTTCTAACTATGGCTACACCTTC.

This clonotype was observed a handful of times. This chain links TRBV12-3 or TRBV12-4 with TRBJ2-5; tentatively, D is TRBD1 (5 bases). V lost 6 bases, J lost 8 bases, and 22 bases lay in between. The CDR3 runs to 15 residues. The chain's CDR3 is CASSRLQGSVGTQYF. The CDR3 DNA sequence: TGTGCCAGCAGCCGCCTTCAGGGTTCGGTAGGAACCCAGTACTTC.

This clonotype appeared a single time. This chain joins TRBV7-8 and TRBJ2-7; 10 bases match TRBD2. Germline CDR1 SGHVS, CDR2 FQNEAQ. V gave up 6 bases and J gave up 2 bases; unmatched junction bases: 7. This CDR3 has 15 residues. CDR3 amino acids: CASSPLAGPAYEQYF. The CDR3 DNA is TGTGCCAGCAGTCCACTAGCGGGGCCAGCCTACGAGCAGTACTTC.